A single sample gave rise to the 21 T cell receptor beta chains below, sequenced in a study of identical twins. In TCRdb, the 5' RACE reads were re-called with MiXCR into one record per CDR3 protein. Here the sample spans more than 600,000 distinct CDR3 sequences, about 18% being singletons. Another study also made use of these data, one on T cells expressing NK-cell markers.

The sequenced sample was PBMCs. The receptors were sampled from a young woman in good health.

The CDR3 region is CATRGGRQGSYNEQFF. Here the CDR3 DNA reads TGTGCCACCAGGGGCGGGAGGCAGGGCTCCTACAATGAGCAGTTCTTC. The V call is TRBV15, the J call TRBJ2-1; 8 bases align to TRBD2. Losses at the gene ends were 6 bases for V and 0 bases for J; bases not matched to a gene: 7. Germline CDR1 reads LNHNV; CDR2 reads YYDKDF (reference sequence). The CDR3 length is 16 residues.

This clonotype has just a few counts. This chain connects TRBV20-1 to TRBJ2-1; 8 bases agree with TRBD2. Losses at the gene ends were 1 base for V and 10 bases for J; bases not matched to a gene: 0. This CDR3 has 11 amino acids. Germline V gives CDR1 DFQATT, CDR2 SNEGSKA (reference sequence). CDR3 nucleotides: TGCAGTGCTAGAGGACTAGCGGAGCAGTTCTTC. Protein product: CSARGLAEQFF.

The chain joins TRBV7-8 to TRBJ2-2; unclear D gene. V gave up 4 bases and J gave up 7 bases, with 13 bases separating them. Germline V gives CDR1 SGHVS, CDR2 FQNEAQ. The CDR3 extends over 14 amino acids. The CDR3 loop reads CASSSPRSNGELFF. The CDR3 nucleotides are TGTGCCAGCAGCTCGCCGAGGTCGAACGGGGAGCTGTTTTTT.

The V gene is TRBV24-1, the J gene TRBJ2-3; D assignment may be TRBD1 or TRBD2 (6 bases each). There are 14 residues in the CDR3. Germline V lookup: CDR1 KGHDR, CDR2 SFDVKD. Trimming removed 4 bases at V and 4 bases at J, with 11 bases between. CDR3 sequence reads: CATSEGGRPDTQYF. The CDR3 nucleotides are TGTGCCACCAGTGAAGGGGGGCGCCCAGATACGCAGTATTTT.

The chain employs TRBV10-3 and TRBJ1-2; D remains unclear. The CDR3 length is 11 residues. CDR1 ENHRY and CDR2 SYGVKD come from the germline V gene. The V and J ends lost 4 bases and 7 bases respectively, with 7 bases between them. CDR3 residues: CAISGGIGYTF. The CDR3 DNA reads TGTGCCATCAGTGGTGGGATTGGCTACACCTTC.

CDR3 nucleotide sequence: TGTGCCAGCAAGGACCGACCTTCAGCTAACTATGGCTACACCTTC. Its translation: CASKDRPSANYGYTF. The chain recombines TRBV6-1 with TRBJ1-2; no reliable D call. Germline CDR1 reads MNHNS; CDR2 reads SASEGT. Trimming took 7 bases from V and 0 from J, leaving 15 bases between them. This CDR3 is 15 amino acids long.

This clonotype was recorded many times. In DNA form, the CDR3 reads TGTGCCAGCAGCACACAGGGGTTGTCCTACAATGAGCAGTTCTTC. Translated, it gives CASSTQGLSYNEQFF. The chain links TRBV12-3 or TRBV12-4 to TRBJ2-1; TRBD1 matches 7 bases. After removal of 6 bases from V and 1 base from J, the junction contained 6 bases not matched to a gene. This CDR3 is built from 15 residues.

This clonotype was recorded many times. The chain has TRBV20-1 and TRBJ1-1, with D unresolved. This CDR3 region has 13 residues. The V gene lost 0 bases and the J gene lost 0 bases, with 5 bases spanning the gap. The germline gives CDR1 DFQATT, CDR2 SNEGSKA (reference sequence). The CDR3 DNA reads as TGCAGTGCTAGAGAAAGCTTGAACACTGAAGCTTTCTTT. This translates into CSARESLNTEAFF.

CDR3 DNA: TGTGCCTGGAATGGGGGCAGCTACGAGCAGTACTTC. Protein product: CAWNGGSYEQYF. The rearrangement uses TRBV30 and TRBJ2-7; D perhaps matches TRBD1 (6 bases). Deletions cut 4 bases from V and 3 bases from J, with 10 bases between. CDR1 is GTSNPN, CDR2 SVGIG, per germline (reference sequence). This CDR3 comprises 12 residues. Based on the CDR3 plus reference TRBV30 and TRBJ2-7, the full variable domain is SQTIHQWPATLVQPVGSPLSLECTVEGTSNPNLYWYRQAAGRGLQLLFYSVGIGQISSEVPQNLSASRPQDRQFILSSKKLLLSDSGFYLCAWNGGSYEQYFGPGTRLTVT.

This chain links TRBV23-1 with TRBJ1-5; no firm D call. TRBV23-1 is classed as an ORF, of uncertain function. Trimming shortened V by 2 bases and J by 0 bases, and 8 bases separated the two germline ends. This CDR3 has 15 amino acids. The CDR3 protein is CASSQNNNSNQPQHF. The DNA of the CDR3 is TGCGCCAGCAGTCAAAACAATAATAGCAATCAGCCCCAGCATTTT.

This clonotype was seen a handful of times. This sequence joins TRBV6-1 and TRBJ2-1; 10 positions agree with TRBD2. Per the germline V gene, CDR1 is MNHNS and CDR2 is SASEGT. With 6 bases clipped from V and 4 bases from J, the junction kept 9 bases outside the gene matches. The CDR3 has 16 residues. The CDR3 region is CASSSWGLATYNEQFF. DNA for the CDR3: TGTGCCAGCAGCTCTTGGGGACTAGCGACATACAATGAGCAGTTCTTC.

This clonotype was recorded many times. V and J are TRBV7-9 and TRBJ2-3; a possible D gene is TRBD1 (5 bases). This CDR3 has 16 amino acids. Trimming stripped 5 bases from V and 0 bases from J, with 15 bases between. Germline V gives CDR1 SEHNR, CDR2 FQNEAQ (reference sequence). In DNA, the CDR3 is TGTGCCAGCAGCCCCCTCCGAGACAGAAGCACAGATACGCAGTATTTT. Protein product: CASSPLRDRSTDTQYF.

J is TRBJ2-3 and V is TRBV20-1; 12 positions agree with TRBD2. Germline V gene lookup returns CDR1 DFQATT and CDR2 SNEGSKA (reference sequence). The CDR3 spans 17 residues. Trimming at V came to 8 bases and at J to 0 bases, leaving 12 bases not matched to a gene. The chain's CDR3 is CSSTSGGPGASTDTQYF. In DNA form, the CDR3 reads TGCAGTTCGACTAGCGGGGGACCCGGTGCTAGCACAGATACGCAGTATTTT.

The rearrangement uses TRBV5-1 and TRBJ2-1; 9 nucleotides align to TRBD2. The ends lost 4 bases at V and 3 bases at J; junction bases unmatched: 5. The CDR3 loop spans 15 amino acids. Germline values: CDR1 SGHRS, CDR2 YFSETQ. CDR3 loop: CASSVISGSYNEQFF. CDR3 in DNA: TGCGCCAGCAGCGTAATTAGCGGGAGCTACAATGAGCAGTTCTTC.

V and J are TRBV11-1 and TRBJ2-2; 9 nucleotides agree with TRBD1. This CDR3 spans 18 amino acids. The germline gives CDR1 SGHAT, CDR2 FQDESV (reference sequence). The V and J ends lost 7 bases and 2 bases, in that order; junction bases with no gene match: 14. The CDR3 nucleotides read TGTGCCAGCACCCATCTTTACTCGGACAGGGGAAACACCGGGGAGCTGTTTTTT. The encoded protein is CASTHLYSDRGNTGELFF. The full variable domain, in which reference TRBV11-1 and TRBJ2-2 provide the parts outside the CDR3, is EAEVAQSPRYKITEKSQAVAFWCDPISGHATLYWYRQILGQGPELLVQFQDESVVDDSQLPKDRFSAERLKGVDSTLKIQPAELGDSAMYLCASTHLYSDRGNTGELFFGEGSRLTVL.

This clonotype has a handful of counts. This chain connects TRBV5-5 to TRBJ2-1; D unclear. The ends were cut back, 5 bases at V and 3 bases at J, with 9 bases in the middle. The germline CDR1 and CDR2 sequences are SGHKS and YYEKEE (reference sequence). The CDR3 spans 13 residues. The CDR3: CASSSILYNEQFF. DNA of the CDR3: TGTGCCAGCAGTTCGATCCTCTACAATGAGCAGTTCTTC.

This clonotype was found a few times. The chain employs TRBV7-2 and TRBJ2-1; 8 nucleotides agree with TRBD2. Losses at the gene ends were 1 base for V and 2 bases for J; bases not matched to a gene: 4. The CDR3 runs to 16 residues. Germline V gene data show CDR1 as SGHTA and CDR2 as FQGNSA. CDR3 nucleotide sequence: TGTGCCAGCAGCTTAGAACCAGCGGGGGCCTACAATGAGCAGTTCTTC. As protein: CASSLEPAGAYNEQFF.

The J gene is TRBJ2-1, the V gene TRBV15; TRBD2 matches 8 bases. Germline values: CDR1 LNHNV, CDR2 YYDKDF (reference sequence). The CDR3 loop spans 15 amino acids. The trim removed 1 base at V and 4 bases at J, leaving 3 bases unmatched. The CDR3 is CATSRASGLYNEQFF. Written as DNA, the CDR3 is TGTGCCACCAGCAGAGCTAGCGGGCTATACAATGAGCAGTTCTTC.

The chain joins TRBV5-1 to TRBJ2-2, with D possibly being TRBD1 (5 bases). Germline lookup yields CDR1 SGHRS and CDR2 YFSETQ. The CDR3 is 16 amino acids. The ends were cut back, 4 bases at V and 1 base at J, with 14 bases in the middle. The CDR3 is CASSPPTARNTGELFF. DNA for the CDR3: TGCGCCAGCAGCCCGCCGACAGCGCGGAACACCGGGGAGCTGTTTTTT. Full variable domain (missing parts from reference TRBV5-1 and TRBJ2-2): KAGVTQTPRYLIKTRGQQVTLSCSPISGHRSVSWYQQTPGQGLQFLFEYFSETQRNKGNFPGRFSGRQFSNSRSEMNVSTLELGDSALYLCASSPPTARNTGELFFGEGSRLTVL.

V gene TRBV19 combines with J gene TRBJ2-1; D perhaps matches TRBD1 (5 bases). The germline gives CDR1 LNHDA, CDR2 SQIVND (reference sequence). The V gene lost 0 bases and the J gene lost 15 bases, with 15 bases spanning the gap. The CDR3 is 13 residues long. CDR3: CASSIEKTGSPFF. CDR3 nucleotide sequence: TGTGCCAGTAGTATAGAAAAAACAGGAAGTCCGTTCTTC. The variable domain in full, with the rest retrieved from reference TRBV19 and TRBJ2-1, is DGGITQSPKYLFRKEGQNVTLSCEQNLNHDAMYWYRQDPGQGLRLIYYSQIVNDFQKGDIAEGYSVSREKKESFPLTVTSAQKNPTAFYLCASSIEKTGSPFFGPGTRLTVL.

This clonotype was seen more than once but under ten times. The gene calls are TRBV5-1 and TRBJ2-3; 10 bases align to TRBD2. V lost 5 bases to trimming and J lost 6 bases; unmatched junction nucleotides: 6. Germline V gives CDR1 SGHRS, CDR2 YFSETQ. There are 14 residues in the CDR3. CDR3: CASRTSGDLDTQYF. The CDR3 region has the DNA TGCGCCAGCAGAACTAGCGGGGATTTGGATACGCAGTATTTT. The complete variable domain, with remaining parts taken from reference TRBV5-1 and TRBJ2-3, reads KAGVTQTPRYLIKTRGQQVTLSCSPISGHRSVSWYQQTPGQGLQFLFEYFSETQRNKGNFPGRFSGRQFSNSRSEMNVSTLELGDSALYLCASRTSGDLDTQYFGPGTRLTVL.